These 20 T cell receptor beta chains originate from one sample sequenced in a study of blood T cell repertoires in COVID-19. The table came from immunoSEQ multiplex PCR; TCRdb's copy has only in-frame clones and leaves some out. Of some 400,000 clones listed, about nine tenths are singletons. The source material was PBMCs or T cells enriched from blood (not recorded which). The source is a woman under 40 who had recovered from COVID-19.

The genes are TRBV20-1 and TRBJ2-7; 9 bases agree with TRBD2. Per the germline V gene, CDR1 is DFQATT and CDR2 is SNEGSKA (reference sequence). The CDR3 totals 19 residues. Trimming removed 3 bases from V and 7 bases from J; junction bases left unmatched: 25. The CDR3 bases are TGCAGTGCTAGTTCTAGCGGGGCCGTACTCTACGATATGGCGTTAGAGCAGTACTTC. Translation: CSASSSGAVLYDMALEQYF.

This rearrangement joins TRBV5-1 to TRBJ1-2; D uncertain. Germline V CDR1 and CDR2: SGHRS, YFSETQ. V lost 0 bases to trimming and J lost 5 bases, with 8 bases between them. The CDR3 consists of 13 residues. The CDR3 is CASSLEREYGYTF. The CDR3 DNA sequence: TGCGCCAGCAGCTTGGAGAGGGAATATGGCTACACCTTC.

V gene TRBV6-5 combines with J gene TRBJ2-1, with D hard to call. Deletions cut 6 bases from V and 7 bases from J, with 13 bases between. This CDR3 is built from 13 residues. Germline V gene data show CDR1 as MNHEY and CDR2 as SVGAGI. CDR3 sequence reads: CASSRALWNEQFF. The CDR3 DNA follows: TGTGCCAGCAGCCGAGCGCTATGGAATGAGCAGTTCTTC.

The chain joins TRBV28 to TRBJ1-2, with unresolved D. This CDR3 contains 14 residues. Germline CDR1 MDHEN, CDR2 SYDVKM. The germline V and J ends were trimmed by 1 base and 4 bases, with 10 bases remaining between them. As DNA, the CDR3 is TGTGCCAGCAGTTTATCTGGGCGTATCTATGGCTACACCTTC. Translated: CASSLSGRIYGYTF.

As concerns this clone: One end of the junction fails to match germline, which may point to a read error. The chain combines TRBV30 with TRBJ1-1; the D gene is possibly TRBD1 (6 bases). This CDR3 is 13 amino acids long. Germline lookup yields CDR1 GTSNPN and CDR2 SVGIG (reference sequence). The CDR3 here is CARRDTLNTEAFF. Written as DNA, the CDR3 is TGTGCCCGGAGGGACACCTTGAACACTGAAGCTTTCTTT.

The chain combines TRBV27 with TRBJ2-7; 7 positions agree with TRBD1. Germline V gene lookup returns CDR1 MNHEY and CDR2 SMNVEV (reference sequence). This CDR3 has 15 amino acids. V dropped 5 bases and J dropped 0; count of bases not matched to a gene: 7. CDR3 sequence reads: CASSARQGTSYEQYF. The CDR3, as DNA: TGTGCCAGCAGTGCCCGACAGGGCACCTCCTACGAGCAGTACTTC.

The chain carries TRBV7-3 and TRBJ2-5; 14 bases map to TRBD2. From germline, CDR1 is SGHTA and CDR2 FQGTGA. V lost 5 bases and J lost 2; bases outside the gene matches: 7. The CDR3 contains 17 residues. CDR3 in DNA: TGTGCCAGCAGCCTGGGGACTAGCGGGAGTGGGCAAGAGACCCAGTACTTC. Amino acids: CASSLGTSGSGQETQYF. The full variable domain, rest sourced from reference TRBV7-3 and TRBJ2-5, is GAGVSQTPSNKVTEKGKYVELRCDPISGHTALYWYRQSLGQGPEFLIYFQGTGAADDSGLPNDRFFAVRPEGSVSTLKIQRTERGDSAVYLCASSLGTSGSGQETQYFGPGTRLLVL.

This chain joins TRBV3-1 (or the pseudogene TRBV3-2) and TRBJ1-2, with 8 bases that match TRBD1. Germline V gives CDR1 LGHDT, CDR2 YNNKEL (reference sequence). Unmatched junction bases numbered 3, after V lost 0 bases and J lost 6 bases. The CDR3 totals 14 residues. CDR3 sequence reads: CASSQEFRGHGYTF. As DNA, the CDR3 is TGTGCCAGCAGCCAAGAATTCAGGGGGCATGGCTACACCTTC.

The chain is built from TRBV2 and TRBJ1-2, with a weak D call TRBD1 (6 bases). Germline V gene sequence: CDR1 SNHLY, CDR2 FYNNEI. This CDR3 has 14 amino acids. V dropped 3 bases and J dropped 4 bases, with 12 bases sitting between them. The CDR3 is CASSDGGRIYGYTF. The CDR3 coding sequence is TGTGCCAGCAGTGACGGGGGGCGCATCTATGGCTACACCTTC.

The rearrangement uses TRBV5-4 and TRBJ1-1; the match to TRBD1 covers 7 bases. The CDR3 has 14 amino acids. The trim removed 0 bases at V and 4 bases at J, leaving 3 bases unmatched. The germline gives CDR1 SGHNT, CDR2 YYREEE (reference sequence). The CDR3 DNA reads as TGTGCCAGCAGCTTGGAGGGGGCTGCCACTGAAGCTTTCTTT. It translates to CASSLEGAATEAFF.

V usage is TRBV7-8 and J usage is TRBJ1-1; a weak D match, TRBD1 (5 bases). This CDR3 region has 13 residues. V lost 5 bases and J lost 4, with 11 bases in between. The germline V gene has CDR1 SGHVS and CDR2 FQNEAQ. CDR3 sequence (DNA): TGTGCCAGCAGCCGACAGTTTGCCACTGAAGCTTTCTTT. This translates into CASSRQFATEAFF.

This chain joins TRBV18 and TRBJ2-1, with a possible D match to TRBD1 (7 bases). CDR1 is KGHSH and CDR2 is LQKENI in the germline V gene. The CDR3 totals 15 residues. Trimming took 2 bases from V and 3 from J, leaving 11 bases between them. The CDR3 protein is CASSPGGGYYNEQFF. Here the CDR3 DNA reads TGTGCCAGCTCACCAGGAGGGGGCTACTACAATGAGCAGTTCTTC.

The V gene is TRBV29-1, the J gene TRBJ1-2; D may be TRBD1 (5 bases). Germline assignment: CDR1 SQVTM and CDR2 ANQGSEA. CDR3 length: 13 residues. Trimming removed 6 bases from V and 6 bases from J, with 17 bases in between. As DNA, the CDR3 is TGCAGCGTGGGACCGGGGACTAGGGATGGCTACACCTTC. This translates into CSVGPGTRDGYTF.

The chain uses TRBV15 and TRBJ1-4; TRBD1 aligns across 9 bases. The CDR3 consists of 16 residues. Germline assignment: CDR1 LNHNV and CDR2 YYDKDF (reference sequence). V lost 4 bases and J lost 6; bases outside the gene matches: 9. The CDR3, as DNA: TGTGCCACCAGCAACTCACATACAGGGGGCGATGAAAAACTGTTTTTT. Translating gives CATSNSHTGGDEKLFF.

The chain links TRBV18 to TRBJ1-2; unclear D gene. Per the germline V gene, CDR1 is KGHSH and CDR2 is LQKENI. With 6 bases removed from V and 7 bases from J, the gap between germline ends came to 18 bases. The CDR3 totals 14 residues. The CDR3 DNA reads as TGTGCCAGCTCCCCGTCCCCGGGAGGGTCTGGCTACACCTTC. The encoded protein is CASSPSPGGSGYTF.

The J gene is TRBJ2-1, the V gene TRBV14; possibly TRBD1 for D (5 bases). The V end was cut by 4 bases, the J end by 2 bases, with 18 bases between. The germline V gene has CDR1 SGHDN and CDR2 FVKESK. This CDR3 comprises 17 residues. The CDR3 spells CASSRYRQLAPYNEQFF. The CDR3 nucleotides are TGTGCCAGCAGCCGATATAGACAGTTAGCCCCCTACAATGAGCAGTTCTTC.

This rearrangement joins TRBV6-1 to TRBJ1-1; D not certain. The V and J ends lost 1 base and 6 bases respectively, with 6 bases between them. CDR3 length: 12 amino acids. The germline gives CDR1 MNHNS, CDR2 SASEGT. The CDR3 nucleotides read TGTGCCAGCAGTGAAGTCGGGTCTGAAGCTTTCTTT. This gives the protein CASSEVGSEAFF.

As concerns this clone: Germline and junction disagree at one end, which may indicate a read error. The chain employs TRBV29-1 and TRBJ2-5; maybe TRBD2 (6 bases). The CDR3 is 14 residues long. CDR1 is SQVTM, CDR2 ANQGSEA, per germline. This chain's CDR3 is CSVEAGRNQETQYF. In nucleotides, the CDR3 is TGCAGCGTAGAAGCCGGGAGAAACCAAGAGACCCAGTACTTC.

The V gene is TRBV5-1, the J gene TRBJ2-1; 8 nucleotides line up with TRBD2. The CDR3 runs to 18 residues. Trimming at V came to 0 bases and at J to 0 bases, leaving 8 bases not matched to a gene. Per the germline V gene, CDR1 is SGHRS and CDR2 is YFSETQ. The CDR3 DNA sequence: TGCGCCAGCAGCTTGGAGCGTACTAGCGGCCCCTCCTACAATGAGCAGTTCTTC. Protein: CASSLERTSGPSYNEQFF.

The chain combines TRBV13 with TRBJ1-1; 8 nucleotides line up with TRBD1. The CDR3 covers 15 residues. V trimming: 3 bases; J trimming: 6 bases; junction bases outside the gene matches: 9. Germline CDR1 PRHDT, CDR2 FYEKMQ (reference sequence). As DNA, the CDR3 is TGTGCCAGCAGCTTTCTTGACAGGGGATTTTCTGAAGCTTTCTTT. It translates to CASSFLDRGFSEAFF. Full variable domain (missing parts from reference TRBV13 and TRBJ1-1): AAGVIQSPRHLIKEKRETATLKCYPIPRHDTVYWYQQGPGQDPQFLISFYEKMQSDKGSIPDRFSAQQFSDYHSELNMSSLELGDSALYFCASSFLDRGFSEAFFGQGTRLTVV.